This T cell receptor (beta chain) derives from a study of blood T cell repertoires in COVID-19. V shed 5 bases and J shed 5 bases, with 12 bases lying between them. CDR1 is MNHNY and CDR2 is SVGAGI in the germline V gene (reference sequence). The CDR3 covers 13 residues. TCRdb's table, derived via immunoSEQ multiplex PCR, lists solely in-frame clones and lacks some. Of more than 300,000 clones listed, about 89% are singletons. The chain joins TRBV6-6 to TRBJ1-2; D gene ambiguous. This receptor was obtained from a woman aged 25 to 39 with COVID-19, enrolled during active disease. The sample was peripheral blood. Here the CDR3 reads CASSDQTEYGYTF. The CDR3 DNA follows: TGTGCCAGCAGTGACCAGACGGAGTATGGCTACACCTTC.